The sequence of this T cell receptor beta chain was determined in a study of blood T cell repertoires in COVID-19. In the study overall: Nucleic acid was either cDNA or gDNA, and it came from T cells, B-cell-depleted T cells, or PBMCs.

The germline gives CDR1 SGHNT, CDR2 YENEEA. V was shortened by 0 bases and J by 6 bases, with 8 bases between the two germline ends. The CDR3 is 14 residues long. Seattle cases were enrolled at active infection and followed longitudinally. Authors' processing steps: Amplification of reference gene primers provided the estimated nucleated cell counts. Generated by immunoSEQ multiplex PCR, the TCRdb table keeps only in-frame clones and is missing some. V and J calls and clone size follow that table, whereas D and trimming were derived from the DNA. Here the sample spans 55,000 to 65,000 clones, 70% to 90% being singletons.

This TCR came from a man aged 55-75 years with COVID-19, enrolled during active disease. The sequencing sample was made of peripheral blood. The chain links TRBV11-3 to TRBJ2-2; a weak D match, TRBD1 (6 bases). As DNA, the CDR3 is TGTGCCAGCAGCTTAGACGGACAGTCCGGGGAGCTGTTTTTT. Translating it yields CASSLDGQSGELFF.